Given below is one T cell receptor beta chain in context. This entry comes from a study of OX40 agonist ivuxolimab in advanced cancers. Data came from immunoSEQ multiplex PCR; TCRdb stores just in-frame clones and leaves some out. The sample records tens of thousands of clones, around nine tenths being singletons. The CDR3 length is 15 residues. V shed 4 bases, J shed 5 bases, and the junction held 7 bases outside the gene matches. Germline loops: CDR1 MGHDK, CDR2 SYGVNS. The V call is TRBV25-1, the J call TRBJ2-1, with TRBD1 matching 8 bases. This receptor was obtained from an adult with an advanced solid tumor such as melanoma, head and neck, liver or kidney cancer. The source material was CD4+ or CD8+ T cells sorted from blood, sampled in a trial of the OX40 agonist ivuxolimab. CDR3 in DNA: TGTGCCAGCAGTGCGACAGGGGTTTTCCACAATGAGCAGTTCTTC. Protein product: CASSATGVFHNEQFF.